What follows are 29 T cell receptor beta chains derived from one specimen sequenced in a study of T cell changes during pregnancy in multiple sclerosis. Some clones are missing from TCRdb's copy, which holds only in-frame ones; the method was immunoSEQ multiplex PCR. The repertoire includes under 70,000 clones, about 90% of them detected once, and about 0.5% sits in the top ten. The sequences come from CD4+ T cells from peripheral blood mononuclear cells, collected after pregnancy. These receptors all come from a female donor in good health, enrolled as a control in a pregnancy study.

The genes are TRBV7-8 and TRBJ1-2, with D possibly matching TRBD1 (5 bases). Germline CDR1 is SGHVS and CDR2 is FQNEAQ. The CDR3 has 14 amino acids. V lost 2 bases, J lost 5 bases, and 12 bases lay in between. In nucleotides, the CDR3 is TGTGCCAGCAGCTTACTTGACAGCTTATATGGCTACACCTTC. It translates to CASSLLDSLYGYTF.

V gene TRBV2 combines with J gene TRBJ1-1, with a tentative D call TRBD1 (5 bases). Germline lookup yields CDR1 SNHLY and CDR2 FYNNEI. Trimming removed 2 bases from V and 4 bases from J, with 11 bases in between. The CDR3 is 14 amino acids. The CDR3: CASSEYGHRTEAFF. CDR3 DNA: TGTGCCAGCAGTGAATACGGACATCGCACTGAAGCTTTCTTT.

The CDR3 nucleotides are TGTGCCAGCAGCGCCAACAGGGGAATTAGCACAGATACGCAGTATTTT. It encodes CASSANRGISTDTQYF. The rearrangement uses TRBV2 and TRBJ2-3; 7 positions agree with TRBD1. This CDR3 contains 16 residues. Losses at the gene ends were 6 bases for V and 0 bases for J; bases not matched to a gene: 9. The germline V gene encodes CDR1 SNHLY and CDR2 FYNNEI.

The sample holds one count of this clone. This rearrangement joins TRBV2 to TRBJ2-7, with D possibly TRBD2 on 6 matching bases. Trimming shortened V by 6 bases and J by 13 bases, and 22 bases separated the two germline ends. CDR3 length: 13 residues. Germline-derived CDR1 and CDR2 are SNHLY and FYNNEI. The CDR3 sequence: CASRPVGGRSKYF. The CDR3, as DNA: TGTGCCAGCAGGCCCGTAGGAGGGCGTAGCAAATACTTC.

This clone was counted once. This rearrangement joins TRBV7-9 to TRBJ1-2; D is unclear. CDR1 SEHNR and CDR2 FQNEAQ come from the germline V gene (reference sequence). This CDR3 has 14 amino acids. V was trimmed by 2 bases and J by 1 base, leaving 8 bases between them. CDR3 coding DNA: TGTGCCAGCAGCTTAAGCTCGATTAACTATGGCTACACCTTC. Translation: CASSLSSINYGYTF.

V usage is TRBV6-5 and J usage is TRBJ1-1; D possibly corresponds to TRBD1 (5 bases). Trimming pared 0 bases from V and 4 bases from J, leaving 9 bases between. The CDR3 is 14 amino acids. Germline CDR1 and CDR2: MNHEY and SVGAGI. The DNA of the CDR3 is TGTGCCAGCAGTTACTCGGGGCACAGCACTGAAGCTTTCTTT. Translating it yields CASSYSGHSTEAFF.

The genes are TRBV7-2 and TRBJ1-6, with D possibly TRBD1 on 5 matching bases. Trimming removed 1 base at V and 8 bases at J, with 12 bases between. The CDR3 covers 15 residues. Germline V lookup: CDR1 SGHTA, CDR2 FQGNSA. The CDR3 spells CASSLGMRGYSPLHF. CDR3 DNA sequence: TGTGCCAGCAGCTTAGGGATGCGGGGCTATTCACCCCTCCACTTT.

This clone was counted a few times. The chain employs TRBV27 and TRBJ1-2; D remains unclear. Germline values: CDR1 MNHEY, CDR2 SMNVEV (reference sequence). Trimming pared 0 bases from V and 6 bases from J, leaving 8 bases between. The length of the CDR3 is 13 residues. The CDR3 sequence: CASSLSGGNGYTF. The CDR3, as DNA: TGTGCCAGCAGTTTATCGGGAGGGAATGGCTACACCTTC.

V usage is TRBV7-8 and J usage is TRBJ1-2; D ambiguous. CDR1 is SGHVS, CDR2 FQNEAQ, per germline. V lost 3 bases and J lost 5, with 7 bases in between. The CDR3 sequence is 12 residues long. The DNA for the CDR3 is TGTGCCAGCAGCTTTAGTCCTTATGGCTACACCTTC. Its translation is CASSFSPYGYTF. Together with reference TRBV7-8 and TRBJ1-2, the CDR3 gives the full variable domain: GAGVSQSPRYKVAKRGQDVALRCDPISGHVSLFWYQQALGQGPEFLTYFQNEAQLDKSGLPSDRFFAERPEGSVSTLKIQRTQQEDSAVYLCASSFSPYGYTFGSGTRLTVV.

The V call is TRBV5-1, the J call TRBJ1-2; 11 nucleotides line up with TRBD1. With V trimmed by 3 bases and J by 8 bases, 6 bases remained unmatched. Looked up from germline, CDR1 is SGHRS and CDR2 is YFSETQ. CDR3 length: 14 amino acids. In nucleotides, the CDR3 is TGCGCCAGCAGCTGGGACAGGGGGAACGACGGCTACACCTTC. It is translated as CASSWDRGNDGYTF. Complete variable domain (other parts from reference TRBV5-1 and TRBJ1-2): KAGVTQTPRYLIKTRGQQVTLSCSPISGHRSVSWYQQTPGQGLQFLFEYFSETQRNKGNFPGRFSGRQFSNSRSEMNVSTLELGDSALYLCASSWDRGNDGYTFGSGTRLTVV.

The chain has TRBV30 and TRBJ1-2; TRBD1 is a possible D gene (6 bases). Germline V gene sequence: CDR1 GTSNPN, CDR2 SVGIG (reference sequence). V was clipped by 3 bases and J by 4 bases, with 12 bases between them. The CDR3 loop spans 13 amino acids. CDR3 residues: CAWSVTGIYGYTF. In DNA, the CDR3 is TGTGCCTGGAGCGTCACAGGGATCTATGGCTACACCTTC.

The chain carries TRBV7-9 and TRBJ1-4; D perhaps matches TRBD1 (5 bases). Deletions cut 1 base from V and 3 bases from J, with 9 bases between. The CDR3 covers 15 residues. The V gene's germline CDR1 is SEHNR and CDR2 FQNEAQ (reference sequence). This CDR3 reads CASSLGAGPNEKLFF. DNA for the CDR3: TGTGCCAGCAGCTTAGGGGCAGGGCCTAATGAAAAACTGTTTTTT.

The chain recombines TRBV19 with TRBJ2-6; D may be TRBD1 (6 bases). The CDR3 loop spans 17 amino acids. The germline V gene has CDR1 LNHDA and CDR2 SQIVND (reference sequence). Trimming shortened V by 5 bases and J by 0 bases, and 14 bases separated the two germline ends. The CDR3 spells CASSDQGPLSGANVLTF. The CDR3 DNA follows: TGTGCCAGTAGTGATCAGGGGCCCCTCTCTGGGGCCAACGTCCTGACTTTC.

This chain connects TRBV30 to TRBJ2-1, with D maybe TRBD1 (5 bases). Trimming left V 1 base short and J 8 bases short, with 21 bases between. Germline assignment: CDR1 GTSNPN and CDR2 SVGIG (reference sequence). This CDR3 spans 16 amino acids. CDR3 in amino acids: CAWSAAEAGFRDEQFF. Here the CDR3 DNA reads TGTGCCTGGAGTGCCGCGGAAGCAGGGTTTAGGGATGAGCAGTTCTTC. The entire variable domain, with the rest obtained from reference TRBV30 and TRBJ2-1, is as follows: SQTIHQWPATLVQPVGSPLSLECTVEGTSNPNLYWYRQAAGRGLQLLFYSVGIGQISSEVPQNLSASRPQDRQFILSSKKLLLSDSGFYLCAWSAAEAGFRDEQFFGPGTRLTVL.

This rearrangement joins TRBV7-9 to TRBJ1-1; no reliable D call. The germline V gene has CDR1 SEHNR and CDR2 FQNEAQ (reference sequence). V lost 5 bases, J lost 1 base, and 23 bases lay in between. The CDR3 extends over 18 amino acids. The DNA of the CDR3 is TGTGCCAGCAGCCATAAAAGAGACGGCGAGGAAACGAACACTGAAGCTTTCTTT. Translation: CASSHKRDGEETNTEAFF.

This chain joins TRBV7-2 and TRBJ1-1; maybe TRBD1 (5 bases). Trimming shortened V by 1 base and J by 4 bases, and 13 bases separated the two germline ends. This CDR3 contains 15 residues. Germline CDR1 is SGHTA and CDR2 is FQGNSA. CDR3 region: CASSLERGGVTEAFF. CDR3 sequence (DNA): TGTGCCAGCAGCTTAGAAAGGGGAGGGGTCACTGAAGCTTTCTTT.

V usage is TRBV4-3 and J usage is TRBJ1-1, with D possibly matching TRBD1 (5 bases). V lost 4 bases and J lost 4, with 16 bases in between. The CDR3 runs to 15 residues. From germline, CDR1 is LGHNA and CDR2 YSLEER. Written as DNA, the CDR3 is TGCGCCAGCAGCCGAGAAAGGGGCATCGGCACTGAAGCTTTCTTT. Translated, it gives CASSRERGIGTEAFF.

This chain joins TRBV6-4 and TRBJ2-2; TRBD1 might be the D (6 bases). The ends were cut back, 7 bases at V and 3 bases at J, with 12 bases in the middle. The CDR3 is 14 residues long. Germline CDR1 MRHNA, CDR2 SNTAGT. The CDR3 spells CASTAGVDTGELFF. The CDR3 nucleotides read TGTGCCAGCACGGCAGGGGTGGACACCGGGGAGCTGTTTTTT.

This chain uses TRBV10-3 with TRBJ1-2; D is undetermined. This CDR3 region has 13 residues. Trimming took 0 bases from V and 4 from J, leaving 6 bases between them. Germline CDR1 reads ENHRY; CDR2 reads SYGVKD. The CDR3 sequence is CAISESTSYGYTF. In DNA form, the CDR3 reads TGTGCCATCAGTGAGTCAACAAGCTATGGCTACACCTTC.

A single count supports this clone. V usage is TRBV27 and J usage is TRBJ2-7, with D possibly being TRBD1 (5 bases). CDR1 is MNHEY, CDR2 SMNVEV, per germline (reference sequence). Trimming left V 5 bases short and J 3 bases short, with 20 bases between. The CDR3 has 16 residues. In DNA form, the CDR3 reads TGTGCCAGCAGTGACCTAATTGGGCAGGGAAACTACGAGCAGTACTTC. Its translation: CASSDLIGQGNYEQYF.

The rearrangement joins TRBV5-1 to TRBJ2-1; D remains ambiguous. Deletions cut 2 bases from V and 0 bases from J, with 12 bases between. From germline, CDR1 is SGHRS and CDR2 YFSETQ. This CDR3 comprises 16 residues. The CDR3 coding sequence is TGCGCCAGCAGCTTATACAGTGCGAGCTCCTACAATGAGCAGTTCTTC. This translates into CASSLYSASSYNEQFF.

CDR3 nucleotide sequence: TGTGCCAGCACTGAGGGAGCGGGAGAGACCCAGTACTTC. This codes for CASTEGAGETQYF. The chain employs TRBV7-9 and TRBJ2-5, with a possible D match to TRBD2 (6 bases). Trimming left V 7 bases short and J 4 bases short, with 13 bases between. CDR1 is SEHNR, CDR2 FQNEAQ, per germline (reference sequence). This CDR3 has 13 residues.

This sequence joins TRBV15 and TRBJ2-3; 10 bases map to TRBD2. With 3 bases clipped from V and 8 bases from J, the junction kept 8 bases outside the gene matches. CDR1 and CDR2 (germline): LNHNV, YYDKDF (reference sequence). CDR3 length equals 15 residues. The chain's CDR3 is CATSSERGGVGTQYF. As DNA, the CDR3 is TGTGCCACCAGCAGCGAGCGGGGGGGTGTCGGTACGCAGTATTTT. The full variable domain, rest sourced from reference TRBV15 and TRBJ2-3, is DAMVIQNPRYQVTQFGKPVTLSCSQTLNHNVMYWYQQKSSQAPKLLFHYYDKDFNNEADTPDNFQSRRPNTSFCFLDIRSPGLGDTAMYLCATSSERGGVGTQYFGPGTRLTVL.

V usage is TRBV10-1 and J usage is TRBJ2-6, with D maybe TRBD1 (5 bases). Germline-derived CDR1 and CDR2 are WNHNN and SYGVQD (reference sequence). This CDR3 contains 17 residues. V lost 6 bases, J lost 0 bases, and 15 bases lay in between. As DNA, the CDR3 is TGCGCCAGCAGCCGCCCAGGGTTCCTCTCTGGGGCCAACGTCCTGACTTTC. Translating it yields CASSRPGFLSGANVLTF.

About this clone: Other DNA sequences of this sample code for an identical CDR3. This chain links TRBV7-2 with TRBJ1-1, with a tentative D call TRBD1 (6 bases). The CDR3 totals 14 residues. Looked up from germline, CDR1 is SGHTA and CDR2 is FQGNSA. V lost 4 bases, J lost 5 bases, and 14 bases lay in between. Here the CDR3 reads CASSSQGRRTEAFF. The CDR3 DNA reads as TGTGCCAGCAGCTCACAGGGTAGGAGAACTGAAGCTTTCTTT.

As DNA, the CDR3 is TGTGCCAGCAGACCACGACTCTTCTACGAGCAGTACTTC. The encoded protein is CASRPRLFYEQYF. This chain uses TRBV6-5 with TRBJ2-7; D remains ambiguous. From germline, CDR1 is MNHEY and CDR2 SVGAGI. The CDR3 has 13 amino acids. Trimming removed 6 bases at V and 3 bases at J, with 12 bases between.

This rearrangement joins TRBV19 to TRBJ2-3, with 7 bases aligning to TRBD2. Germline lookup yields CDR1 LNHDA and CDR2 SQIVND (reference sequence). This CDR3 contains 13 residues. The ends lost 1 base at V and 6 bases at J; junction bases unmatched: 1. In DNA form, the CDR3 reads TGTGCCAGTAGTATAGGACTAGCTGATACGCAGTATTTT. The encoded protein is CASSIGLADTQYF.

The CDR3 DNA follows: TGCAGCGTGACGACTAGCGGGGGTGATGAGCAGTTCTTC. Protein sequence: CSVTTSGGDEQFF. The V gene is TRBV29-1, the J gene TRBJ2-1; 12 bases agree with TRBD2. With 6 bases clipped from V and 8 bases from J, the junction kept 5 bases outside the gene matches. Germline CDR1 and CDR2: SQVTM and ANQGSEA. This CDR3 spans 13 amino acids.

The chain links TRBV21-1 to TRBJ1-1; the DNA was not compared with TRBD1, the D call given in the table. TRBV21-1 is a listed pseudogene. This CDR3 has 17 residues. The CDR3 nucleotides are TGTGCCAGCAGCAAATGCTGGGACAGGGGGCCCTACACTGAAGCTTTCTTT. This gives the protein CASSKCWDRGPYTEAFF.